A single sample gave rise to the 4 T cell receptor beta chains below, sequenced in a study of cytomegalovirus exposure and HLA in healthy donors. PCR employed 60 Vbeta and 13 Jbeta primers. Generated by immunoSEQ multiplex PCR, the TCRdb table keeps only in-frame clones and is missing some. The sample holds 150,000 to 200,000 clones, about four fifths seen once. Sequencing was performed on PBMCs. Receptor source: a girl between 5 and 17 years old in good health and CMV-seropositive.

CDR3 sequence: CASSHRIFWDTEAFF. CDR3 nucleotides: TGCGCCAGCAGTCACAGGATCTTTTGGGACACTGAAGCTTTCTTT. This rearrangement joins TRBV4-1 to TRBJ1-1; D possibly corresponds to TRBD1 (5 bases). Germline CDR1 and CDR2: MGHRA and YSYEKL. The CDR3 extends over 15 amino acids. V lost 6 bases, J lost 3 bases, and 17 bases lay in between.

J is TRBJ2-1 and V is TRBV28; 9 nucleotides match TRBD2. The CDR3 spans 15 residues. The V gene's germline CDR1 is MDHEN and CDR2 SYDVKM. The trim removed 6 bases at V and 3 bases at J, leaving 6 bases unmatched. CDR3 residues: CASRISGSFYNEQFF. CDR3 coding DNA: TGTGCCAGCAGGATTAGCGGGAGTTTCTACAATGAGCAGTTCTTC. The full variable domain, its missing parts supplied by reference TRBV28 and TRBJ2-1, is DVKVTQSSRYLVKRTGEKVFLECVQDMDHENMFWYRQDPGLGLRLIYFSYDVKMKEKGDIPEGYSVSREKKERFSLILESASTNQTSMYLCASRISGSFYNEQFFGPGTRLTVL.

CDR3: CASSSPAGARNEQFF. The CDR3, as DNA: TGTGCCAGCAGTTCCCCAGCGGGGGCGAGGAATGAGCAGTTCTTC. The chain employs TRBV28 and TRBJ2-1; the match to TRBD2 covers 8 bases. Per the germline V gene, CDR1 is MDHEN and CDR2 is SYDVKM. J gave up 7 bases and V 4 bases, and 9 bases lay outside the gene matches. The CDR3 sequence is 15 residues long.

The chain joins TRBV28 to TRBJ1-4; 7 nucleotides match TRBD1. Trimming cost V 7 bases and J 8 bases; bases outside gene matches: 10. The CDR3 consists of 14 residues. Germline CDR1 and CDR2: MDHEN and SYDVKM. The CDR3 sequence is CASKRTGVGEKLFF. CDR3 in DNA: TGTGCCAGCAAGAGAACAGGGGTGGGGGAAAAACTGTTTTTT. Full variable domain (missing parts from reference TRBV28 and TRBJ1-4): DVKVTQSSRYLVKRTGEKVFLECVQDMDHENMFWYRQDPGLGLRLIYFSYDVKMKEKGDIPEGYSVSREKKERFSLILESASTNQTSMYLCASKRTGVGEKLFFGSGTQLSVL.